This TCR beta chain was found in a study of graft-versus-host responses after intestinal transplantation. Background on the study: Among the recipients, transplants were multivisceral, liver-intestinal, or isolated intestinal. The study, taken as a whole, reports: Early after transplant, HvG clones declined as circulating GvH clones peaked. Recipient marrow contained GvH clones, some of which appeared first in ileum or blood. High graft-versus-host to host-versus-graft clonal ratios were found in allografts of patients who had graft-donor T cell macrochimerism.

Using immunoSEQ multiplex PCR, the repertoire was profiled, and TCRdb retains in-frame clones only, with some absent. The sample holds roughly 92,000 clones, about 87% seen once. This clone was seen once. The antigen remains unidentified. J gave up 2 bases and V 1 base, and 5 bases lay outside the gene matches. The CDR3 spans 16 residues. CDR1 is MDHEN and CDR2 is SYDVKM in the germline V gene. The genes are TRBV28 and TRBJ2-5; 9 bases are shared with TRBD2. The clonotype originates from a human donor who was the organ donor for an intestinal transplant. Sequencing was performed on unstimulated CD4+ T cells sorted from spleen or lymph node cells, taken before transplant. The CDR3 loop is CASSLSSLAGQETQYF. The CDR3 DNA follows: TGTGCCAGCAGTTTATCTTCCCTAGCGGGGCAAGAGACCCAGTACTTC.